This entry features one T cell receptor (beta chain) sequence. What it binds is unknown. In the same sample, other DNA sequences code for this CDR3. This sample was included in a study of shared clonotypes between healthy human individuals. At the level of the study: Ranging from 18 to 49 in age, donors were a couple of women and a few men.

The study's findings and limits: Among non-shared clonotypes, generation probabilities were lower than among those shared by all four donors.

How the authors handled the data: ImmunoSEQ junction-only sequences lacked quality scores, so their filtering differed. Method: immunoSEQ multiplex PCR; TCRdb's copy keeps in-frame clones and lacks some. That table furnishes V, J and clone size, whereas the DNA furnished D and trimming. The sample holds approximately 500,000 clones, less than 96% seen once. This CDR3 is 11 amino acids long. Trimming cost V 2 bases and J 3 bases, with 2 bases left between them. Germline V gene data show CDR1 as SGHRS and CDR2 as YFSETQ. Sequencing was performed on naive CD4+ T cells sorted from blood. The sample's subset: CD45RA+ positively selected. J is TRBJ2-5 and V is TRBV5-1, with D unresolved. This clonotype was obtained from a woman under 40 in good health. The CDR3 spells CASSLEETQYF. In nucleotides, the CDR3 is TGCGCCAGCAGCTTAGAAGAGACCCAGTACTTC.